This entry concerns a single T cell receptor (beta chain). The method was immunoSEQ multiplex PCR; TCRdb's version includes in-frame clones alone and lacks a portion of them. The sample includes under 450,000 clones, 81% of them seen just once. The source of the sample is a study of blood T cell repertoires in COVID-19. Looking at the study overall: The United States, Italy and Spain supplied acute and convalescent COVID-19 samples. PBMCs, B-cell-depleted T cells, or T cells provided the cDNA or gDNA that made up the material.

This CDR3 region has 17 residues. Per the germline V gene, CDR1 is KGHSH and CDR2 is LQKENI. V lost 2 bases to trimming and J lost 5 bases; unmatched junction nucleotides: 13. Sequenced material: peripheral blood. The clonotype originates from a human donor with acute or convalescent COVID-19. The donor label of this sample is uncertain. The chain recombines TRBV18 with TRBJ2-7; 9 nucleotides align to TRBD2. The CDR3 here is CASSPTPLSGSSHEQYF. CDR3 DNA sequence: TGTGCCAGCTCACCAACCCCTCTTAGCGGGAGTTCCCACGAGCAGTACTTC.